This TCR beta chain was obtained from a study of cytomegalovirus exposure and HLA in healthy donors. Study results and limitations: Both high specificity and high sensitivity reportedly marked the classifier's diagnosis of cytomegalovirus status. By HLA locus, TCR association rates varied in a later analysis, with DRB1 showing the most and HLA-C the fewest. Being productive about 90% or about 30% of the time was typical of most TCR beta V segments in an earlier analysis. A missense DCLRE1C variant was associated with V- and J-gene trimming of TCR beta chains in a later analysis, and an independent cohort replicated the association.

60 Vbeta and 13 Jbeta primers were used in PCR. The repertoire was sequenced with immunoSEQ multiplex PCR; TCRdb's copy has only in-frame clones and lacks some. The data contain roughly 190,000 clones, about nine tenths of them seen just once; the ten biggest clones take up approximately 1.1%. A remark on this clone: The antigen remains undetermined.

Germline V CDR1 and CDR2: KGHSY, FQNENV. With 1 base removed from V and 2 bases from J, the gap between germline ends came to 5 bases. CDR3 size: 13 residues. Sequencing was done on a sample of PBMCs. The source is a boy between 2 and 10 years old in good health and CMV-seronegative. This chain connects TRBV16 to TRBJ2-5; D is uncertain. CDR3 region: CASSQWQQETQYF. The CDR3 nucleotides read TGTGCCAGCAGCCAATGGCAGCAAGAGACCCAGTACTTC.